A single TCR beta chain is shown here with its context. This sample was taken from a study of Ad26.COV2.S vaccination and SARS-CoV-2 variants. The repertoire was sequenced with immunoSEQ multiplex PCR; TCRdb's copy has only in-frame clones and lacks some. The table records about 400,000 clones, approximately 83% of them present only once. The treatment here: about 20 received Ad26.COV2.S at low or high dose, single or two shots; several received placebo; per-sample allocation not given. All samples were drawn on day 63, counting from the first vaccine or placebo injection. CDR1 and CDR2 (germline): SEHNR, FQNEAQ (reference sequence). This CDR3 contains 16 residues. V lost 4 bases and J lost 2, with 15 bases in between.

Here the sequenced sample was peripheral blood, taken in a trial of Ad26.COV2.S vaccine versus placebo. The TCR comes from a person between 18 and 60 years old who received the Ad26.COV2.S COVID-19 vaccine or a placebo. This rearrangement joins TRBV7-9 to TRBJ1-3; tentative D call: TRBD1 (6 bases). The CDR3 bases are TGTGCCAGCAGCTCGGGACACGGCGGGCCTGGAAACACCATATATTTT. As protein: CASSSGHGGPGNTIYF.